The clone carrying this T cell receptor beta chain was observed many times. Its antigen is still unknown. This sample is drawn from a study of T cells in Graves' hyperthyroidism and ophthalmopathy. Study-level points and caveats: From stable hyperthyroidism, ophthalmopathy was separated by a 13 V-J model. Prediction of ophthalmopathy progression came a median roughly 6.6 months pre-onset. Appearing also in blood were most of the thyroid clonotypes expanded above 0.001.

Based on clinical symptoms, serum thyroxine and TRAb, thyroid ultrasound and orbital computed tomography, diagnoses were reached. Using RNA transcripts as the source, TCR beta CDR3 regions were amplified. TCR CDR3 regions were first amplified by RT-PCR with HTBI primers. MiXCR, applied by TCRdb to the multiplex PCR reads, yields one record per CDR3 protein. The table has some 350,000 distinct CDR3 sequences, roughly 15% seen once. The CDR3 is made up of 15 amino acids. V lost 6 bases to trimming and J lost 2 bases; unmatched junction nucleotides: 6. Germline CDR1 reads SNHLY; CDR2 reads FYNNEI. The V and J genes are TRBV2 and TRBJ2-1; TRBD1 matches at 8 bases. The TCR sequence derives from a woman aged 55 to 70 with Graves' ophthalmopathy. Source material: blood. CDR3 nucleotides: TGTGCCAGCAGGATTCAGGGGGCTCCCTACAATGAGCAGTTCTTC. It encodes CASRIQGAPYNEQFF.